This T cell receptor beta chain was identified in a study of post-analysis software for immune sequencing data. The study, taken as a whole, reports: Among four to six TRBV segments more frequent in patients than controls were TRBV5-6, TRBV5-1 and TRBV20-1.

cDNA libraries for TCR beta contained unique molecular identifiers. TCRdb analysed the PCR reads with MiXCR anew, one entry per CDR3 protein. The sample lists 430,000 or so distinct CDR3 sequences, approximately 42% occurring once. With regard to this clonotype: Antigen unknown. One base away lies a much larger clone, so this may be a sequencing read error.

Germline values: CDR1 SGHTA, CDR2 FQGNSA. The ends were cut back, 6 bases at V and 1 base at J, with 7 bases in the middle. The CDR3 loop spans 13 amino acids. The sample consisted of blood. The chain carries TRBV7-2 and TRBJ2-1; D gene uncertain. The sequence was obtained from a girl aged 2-10 years with multiple sclerosis. The CDR3 protein is CASSNRSYNEQFF. CDR3 bases: TGTGCCAGCAGTAATAGATCCTACAATGAGCAGTTCTTC.